This T cell receptor beta chain was documented in a study of blood T cell repertoires in acute mononucleosis (dated by TCRdb to 2018 to 2021). With respect to the entire study: Acute-phase samples were taken within 2 weeks of symptom onset, representing the primary response. Mean blood EBV load was approximately 4 log10 genome copies per million B cells during acute infection and less than 3 at convalescence. In acute infection, YVL-BR-specific cells made up a mean of around 2.1% of blood CD8 T cells and GLC-BM-specific cells made up a mean of roughly 0.99%.

Broad study findings and their caveats: For BRLF1 (YVL-BR), a dominant role in TCR repertoire selection was played by TCRalpha CDR3 motifs, whereas only a minimal role was played by TCRbeta. Although only about 9% of unique acute clonotypes carried over into convalescence, these persisting clonotypes made up most of the response, and the remainder were seemingly replaced by new, diverse de novo clonotypes. With just a few donors in the cohort, the group averages were based on very few individuals. Because only a fraction of each donor's blood was analyzed, sampling error might partly explain the low overlap between acute and convalescent clonotypes.

What this sample's time point label stands for: acute infectious mononucleosis, at clinical presentation within 2 weeks of symptom onset (visit 1). Over primary infection, the study followed CD8 T cell responses to two immunodominant EBV epitopes: BRLF1 109 (YVL-BR) and BMLF1 280 (GLC-BM). A positive serum heterophile antibody test together with EBV viral capsid antigen-specific IgM pointed to primary EBV infection. Total CD8 T cells were first enriched from PBMCs by magnetic positive selection (MACS). Live CD3+ CD8+ tetramer+ cells were sorted on a FACSAria III to over 85% purity. A PE-conjugated tetramer loaded with the BRLF1 109-117 peptide was used to sort the cells. Directly ex vivo after tetramer sorting, the TCR repertoires of EBV epitope-specific CD8 T cells were deep-sequenced at acute infection and at convalescence. The donors were three individuals between 18 and 29 years old who had clinical acute infectious mononucleosis along with laboratory evidence of primary EBV infection. Heparinized peripheral blood was drawn at clinical presentation with mononucleosis symptoms and was drawn again about 6 months later. Ficoll-Paque density gradient centrifugation was used to isolate PBMCs.

Total RNA from at least 8,000 sorted tetramer+ CD8 T cells was reverse transcribed into cDNA for TCR profiling. PCR amplification of CDR3 regions used primers annealing to V and J regions and added unique molecular identifiers so that templates could be tracked. The immunoSEQ platform, including its sequencing and error-correction standards, was used to profile TCRalpha and TCRbeta chains. The paper's data handling went like this. Clonal copy numbers were corrected for sequencing and PCR errors, and CDR3s were defined according to IMGT conventions. Only productive rearrangements were analyzed, using immunoSEQ Analyzer versions 2.0 and 3.0, with gene-pairing frequencies processed further in Microsoft Excel. Circos plots were used to visualize V-J pairings, and MEME plus a custom motifSearch program were used to find CDR3 motifs. The OLGA algorithm was used to calculate the probability of generation of TCR sequences. Clonotypes seen at both visits were called persistent; those seen only acutely were nonpersistent; those seen only at convalescence were de novo. An amino acid clonotype used by more than one donor was defined as a public TCR. Here the immuneACCESS table is served through TCRdb, limited to in-frame sequences with V and J called. Missing clones are a known gap in these copies; in checked studies unresolved V genes cover under half, and the rest lacks a known reason. That table gives V, J and clone size, and the DNA gave D and trimming. The sample includes thousands of clones, with approximately 28% observed a single time. Clones ranked in the top ten supply approximately 67% of the sample.

As encoded in the germline V gene, CDR1 is MNHEY while CDR2 is SVGAGI. From cysteine to phenylalanine, the CDR3 is 15 amino acids long. Just the 45-base CDR3 DNA is kept, in frame starting at base 1. This clone has more than one count but fewer than ten. The junction does not match germline at one end; this may be a read error. The V and J segments used are TRBV6-5 and TRBJ2-3; a confident D gene designation cannot be given. This sequence originates from a man between 18 and 35 years old with infectious mononucleosis caused by EBV. Sequencing was performed on EBV YVL epitope tetramer+ CD8+ T cells sorted from PBMCs, taken during acute infectious mononucleosis. The label giving this sample's cell subset or site can be read as: CD8 T cells binding a tetramer with EBV BRLF1 109-117 peptide (YVL-BR). CDR3 region: CSSSALVGSSSTQYF. The nucleotide sequence is given as TGTTCCAGCAGTGCCCTAGTTGGGTCATCGTCGACGCAGTATTTT.